A single sample is the source of the 32 T cell receptor beta chains below, sequenced in a study of blood T cells in healthy people across ages. With a J-beta primer mix and a sample-barcoded 5' primer, a second PCR ran about 7 to 12 cycles. TCRdb reprocessed the 5' RACE reads via MiXCR and lists one record per CDR3 protein. The table has approximately 1.5 million distinct CDR3 sequences, roughly 30% seen once. Sequencing was performed on blood. These TCRs come from a young woman in good health.

This clonotype was seen only a few times. This sequence joins TRBV4-1 and TRBJ2-7; D may be TRBD2 (6 bases). Germline assignment: CDR1 MGHRA and CDR2 YSYEKL. The CDR3 is made up of 17 amino acids. Trimming took off 4 bases at V and 3 bases at J, with 22 bases between the two ends. The CDR3 loop is CASSRHGRDSRDYEQYF. The CDR3 region has the DNA TGCGCCAGCAGCCGGCACGGCAGGGACTCCCGGGACTACGAGCAGTACTTC.

This clonotype was detected only a few times. J is TRBJ2-3 and V is TRBV5-5; 8 positions match TRBD2. Germline V gene lookup returns CDR1 SGHKS and CDR2 YYEKEE (reference sequence). Trimming cost V 4 bases and J 6 bases; bases outside gene matches: 4. The CDR3 runs to 13 residues. CDR3 DNA sequence: TGTGCCAGCAGCACAACTAGCGGCGATACGCAGTATTTT. Translation gives CASSTTSGDTQYF.

V usage is TRBV3-1 and J usage is TRBJ1-6; TRBD1 aligns across 9 bases. V lost 1 base and J lost 9; bases outside the gene matches: 4. This CDR3 is built from 15 residues. Germline lookup yields CDR1 LGHDT and CDR2 YNNKEL (reference sequence). CDR3: CASSQVTGGGSPLHF. The DNA of the CDR3 is TGTGCCAGCAGCCAAGTGACAGGGGGTGGTTCACCCCTCCACTTT. The entire variable domain, with the rest obtained from reference TRBV3-1 and TRBJ1-6, is as follows: DTAVSQTPKYLVTQMGNDKSIKCEQNLGHDTMYWYKQDSKKFLKIMFSYNNKELIINETVPNRFSPKSPDKAHLNLHINSLELGDSAVYFCASSQVTGGGSPLHFGNGTRLTVT.

The chain is built from TRBV30 and TRBJ2-1; 11 bases are shared with TRBD2. Per germline, CDR1 GTSNPN and CDR2 SVGIG (reference sequence). V dropped 2 bases and J dropped 6; count of bases not matched to a gene: 9. The CDR3 consists of 16 residues. The DNA of the CDR3 is TGTGCCTGGAGTCCCCCCCTAGCGGGAGGTATCAATGAGCAGTTCTTC. Its translation is CAWSPPLAGGINEQFF. Drawing the rest from reference TRBV30 and TRBJ2-1, the complete variable domain is SQTIHQWPATLVQPVGSPLSLECTVEGTSNPNLYWYRQAAGRGLQLLFYSVGIGQISSEVPQNLSASRPQDRQFILSSKKLLLSDSGFYLCAWSPPLAGGINEQFFGPGTRLTVL.

A few counts support this clonotype. The V gene is TRBV7-3, the J gene TRBJ1-1, with D possibly TRBD1 on 5 matching bases. This CDR3 contains 19 residues. V lost 6 bases and J 6 bases, leaving 32 bases between the germline ends. Germline assignment: CDR1 SGHTA and CDR2 FQGTGA. The DNA for the CDR3 is TGTGCCAGCAGGGACACTAAACCGGGACCCCTTTCGGGCGGGGCTGAAGCTTTCTTT. Amino acids: CASRDTKPGPLSGGAEAFF.

The rearrangement links TRBV5-1 to TRBJ1-1; D is undetermined. CDR3 length: 16 residues. Trimming pared 4 bases from V and 2 bases from J, leaving 18 bases between. The germline CDR1 and CDR2 sequences are SGHRS and YFSETQ. The CDR3 reads CASSPGPLRRNTEAFF. CDR3 DNA: TGCGCCAGCAGCCCTGGACCTCTACGCAGAAACACTGAAGCTTTCTTT.

This clonotype was detected ten times or more. The chain uses TRBV6-2 or TRBV6-3 and TRBJ2-5; possible D gene TRBD2, 6 bases. V lost 7 bases and J lost 0, with 9 bases in between. Germline V lookup: CDR1 MNHEY, CDR2 SVGEGT. This CDR3 region has 13 residues. The CDR3 protein is CASTRDYQETQYF. Written as DNA, the CDR3 is TGTGCCAGCACCCGGGACTACCAAGAGACCCAGTACTTC.

V usage is TRBV20-1 and J usage is TRBJ1-5, with TRBD1 as a possible D gene (5 bases). The CDR3 is made up of 13 amino acids. The V end lost 4 bases, the J end lost 6 bases, and 13 bases lay between the germline ends. The germline V gene encodes CDR1 DFQATT and CDR2 SNEGSKA (reference sequence). CDR3 sequence: CSAKGERGQPQHF. CDR3 in DNA: TGCAGTGCTAAAGGGGAGAGGGGTCAGCCCCAGCATTTT.

This clonotype was counted many times. V gene TRBV12-3 or TRBV12-4 combines with J gene TRBJ2-3; TRBD2 agrees at 10 bases. The length of the CDR3 is 16 residues. With V trimmed by 6 bases and J by 2 bases, 8 bases remained unmatched. This chain's CDR3 is CASRIKAGGPTDTQYF. In DNA, the CDR3 is TGTGCCAGCAGGATTAAAGCGGGGGGGCCCACAGATACGCAGTATTTT.

In its sample, this clonotype was seen a few times. This rearrangement joins TRBV27 to TRBJ2-7, with D maybe TRBD2 (6 bases). V was cut by 3 bases and J by 0 bases, with 15 bases left in between. Germline-derived CDR1 and CDR2 are MNHEY and SMNVEV (reference sequence). The CDR3 spans 16 residues. CDR3 residues: CASSFSLGGLSYEQYF. The CDR3, as DNA: TGTGCCAGCAGTTTTAGTTTAGGAGGGCTCTCCTACGAGCAGTACTTC.

In this sample, this clonotype turned up many times. The chain employs TRBV7-8 and TRBJ2-3; tentatively, D is TRBD2 (7 bases). Trimming left V 1 base short and J 1 base short, with 12 bases between. Germline lookup yields CDR1 SGHVS and CDR2 FQNEAQ. The length of the CDR3 is 16 residues. In DNA form, the CDR3 reads TGTGCCAGCAGCTTAGGAGGCGGGGGCCGCACAGATACGCAGTATTTT. Translated: CASSLGGGGRTDTQYF.

The chain employs TRBV24-1 and TRBJ2-5, with 10 bases lining up with TRBD2. The CDR3 is 16 amino acids. The germline V gene has CDR1 KGHDR and CDR2 SFDVKD. The junction had 12 bases not matched to a gene; V was cut back by 9 bases and J by 3 bases. This chain's CDR3 is CATRPSPGTSEETQYF. The CDR3, as DNA: TGTGCCACCCGTCCATCCCCCGGGACTAGCGAAGAGACCCAGTACTTC.

This clonotype came up a few times. V gene TRBV20-1 combines with J gene TRBJ2-5; TRBD2 agrees at 10 bases. Germline V gives CDR1 DFQATT, CDR2 SNEGSKA (reference sequence). The CDR3 extends over 15 amino acids. Trimming at V came to 6 bases and at J to 2 bases, leaving 9 bases not matched to a gene. DNA of the CDR3: TGCAGTGCGCCGCCCGGGACTAGCGTTCAAGAGACCCAGTACTTC. This gives the protein CSAPPGTSVQETQYF.

The sample holds one count of this clonotype. J is TRBJ1-2 and V is TRBV20-1; a possible D gene is TRBD1 (6 bases). V lost 3 bases and J 0 bases, leaving 14 bases between the germline ends. Per the germline V gene, CDR1 is DFQATT and CDR2 is SNEGSKA (reference sequence). The length of the CDR3 is 15 residues. This CDR3 reads CSARTIQGPNYGYTF. The CDR3 DNA is TGCAGTGCTAGGACTATACAGGGCCCTAACTATGGCTACACCTTC.

This sequence joins TRBV7-3 and TRBJ2-1; 7 bases map to TRBD2. CDR1 and CDR2 (germline): SGHTA, FQGTGA. The ends lost 3 bases at V and 9 bases at J; junction bases unmatched: 5. This CDR3 has 13 residues. CDR3 nucleotides: TGTGCCAGCAGCTTGGGGCCGGGGGGTGAGCAGTTCTTC. This sequence encodes CASSLGPGGEQFF.

This clonotype was found a few times. V gene TRBV6-1 combines with J gene TRBJ2-1; 7 nucleotides match TRBD1. Germline V gene data show CDR1 as MNHNS and CDR2 as SASEGT. With 7 bases clipped from V and 0 bases from J, the junction kept 15 bases outside the gene matches. This CDR3 has 18 amino acids. CDR3 DNA: TGTGCCAGCACCCGTAGAGGGGGCACAAAGTTCTCCTACAATGAGCAGTTCTTC. Its translation is CASTRRGGTKFSYNEQFF.

This clonotype has just a few counts. The chain carries TRBV2 and TRBJ1-5; D is possibly TRBD1 (6 bases). Germline values: CDR1 SNHLY, CDR2 FYNNEI. The CDR3 is 15 amino acids. V shed 4 bases and J shed 7 bases, with 17 bases lying between them. CDR3 sequence (DNA): TGTGCCAGCAGTGGGTCCGGGGGCCCGGGGCAGCCCCAGCATTTT. This encodes CASSGSGGPGQPQHF.

Regarding this clonotype: The junction departs from germline at one end; a sequencing error may be responsible. The J gene is TRBJ2-5, the V gene TRBV12-3 or TRBV12-4; D may be TRBD1 or TRBD2 (5 bases each). This CDR3 comprises 14 residues. This chain's CDR3 is CASSPPGRQEAQYF. The CDR3 DNA follows: TGTGCCAGCAGTCCTCCGGGACGACAAGAGGCCCAGTACTTC.

About this clonotype: A much larger clone lies one base from this, so it may be a read error. V is TRBV12-3 or TRBV12-4 and J is TRBJ2-1; D unclear. There are 13 residues in the CDR3. This CDR3 is CAGSLRASDEQFF. In DNA form, the CDR3 reads TGTGCCGGCAGTCTAAGGGCTTCCGATGAGCAGTTCTTC.

This clonotype was seen only a few times. The J gene is TRBJ2-7, the V gene TRBV28; 11 bases align to TRBD2. V lost 6 bases to trimming and J lost 5 bases; unmatched junction nucleotides: 15. The germline V gene encodes CDR1 MDHEN and CDR2 SYDVKM. There are 17 residues in the CDR3. CDR3 amino acids: CASRDDFLAGGRNEQYF. The CDR3 bases are TGTGCCAGCAGGGATGACTTTCTAGCGGGAGGACGTAACGAGCAGTACTTC.

This clonotype was found many times. The J gene is TRBJ2-7, the V gene TRBV29-1; TRBD1 matches at 7 bases. Germline lookup yields CDR1 SQVTM and CDR2 ANQGSEA. J lost 2 bases, V lost 6 bases, and 7 bases had no gene match. The CDR3 contains 13 residues. The CDR3 region has the DNA TGCAGCGTCGCGACAGGGCCGACCTACGAGCAGTACTTC. Its translation: CSVATGPTYEQYF.

This clonotype was observed a handful of times. The chain recombines TRBV6-5 with TRBJ2-1, with 7 bases matching TRBD2. Trimming at V came to 4 bases and at J to 7 bases, leaving 7 bases not matched to a gene. This CDR3 is 14 amino acids long. Germline CDR1 and CDR2: MNHEY and SVGAGI. CDR3 sequence reads: CASSWVAGPNEQFF. For the CDR3, the DNA is TGTGCCAGCAGTTGGGTAGCGGGTCCAAATGAGCAGTTCTTC.

The V and J genes are TRBV27 and TRBJ1-5; no clear D gene. Trimming stripped 9 bases from V and 2 bases from J, with 8 bases between. The CDR3 covers 12 residues. Germline assignment: CDR1 MNHEY and CDR2 SMNVEV (reference sequence). CDR3: CASRMGNQPQHF. The DNA for the CDR3 is TGTGCCAGTCGGATGGGCAATCAGCCCCAGCATTTT.

The V and J genes are TRBV7-3 and TRBJ2-5, with D perhaps TRBD1 (5 bases). Germline V lookup: CDR1 SGHTA, CDR2 FQGTGA. The CDR3 has 19 amino acids. The germline V and J ends were trimmed by 5 bases and 3 bases, with 28 bases remaining between them. CDR3 DNA: TGTGCCAGCAGCCAAGTCCCAGTTAAGGGCGGCAGGGCTGAAGAGACCCAGTACTTC. It encodes CASSQVPVKGGRAEETQYF.

As to this clonotype: Sequence at one end of the junction differs from germline and may be a read error. V is TRBV20-1 and J is TRBJ2-5, with D perhaps TRBD1 (5 bases). Germline CDR1 is DFQATT and CDR2 is SNEGSKA (reference sequence). The CDR3 contains 15 residues. DNA for the CDR3: TGCAGTGCTAGAGATCTAGTCAGGGTCCAAGAGGCCCAGTACTTC. Protein: CSARDLVRVQEAQYF.

This sequence joins TRBV5-5 and TRBJ2-3, with D perhaps matching TRBD2 (6 bases). CDR3 size: 14 residues. Germline CDR1 and CDR2: SGHKS and YYEKEE (reference sequence). In nucleotides, the CDR3 is TGTACTAGCAGCCCGCAAAGAGGCACAGATACGCAGTATTTT. Amino acids: CTSSPQRGTDTQYF.

The genes are TRBV5-1 and TRBJ2-3; TRBD1 aligns across 9 bases. The CDR3 is 16 residues long. V lost 5 bases and J lost 3; bases outside the gene matches: 10. The germline V gene encodes CDR1 SGHRS and CDR2 YFSETQ. CDR3: CASRSPQGAETDTQYF. The DNA for the CDR3 is TGCGCCAGCAGATCACCACAGGGGGCTGAGACAGATACGCAGTATTTT.

This clonotype was recorded once. The chain joins TRBV27 to TRBJ2-2; no reliable D call. V was cut by 1 base and J by 0 bases, with 12 bases left in between. The length of the CDR3 is 17 residues. Germline CDR1 and CDR2: MNHEY and SMNVEV (reference sequence). The CDR3 reads CASSLLRRTANTGELFF. Here the CDR3 DNA reads TGTGCCAGCAGTTTATTAAGACGTACTGCGAACACCGGGGAGCTGTTTTTT.

This clonotype was recorded at least ten times. The genes are TRBV29-1 and TRBJ1-2; the D gene is possibly TRBD1 (6 bases). Trimming stripped 6 bases from V and 2 bases from J, with 10 bases between. The CDR3 sequence is 12 residues long. Per the germline V gene, CDR1 is SQVTM and CDR2 is ANQGSEA. The CDR3 DNA reads TGCAGCGTGTCCGACAGGAACTATGGCTACACCTTC. This encodes CSVSDRNYGYTF.

This clonotype has more than one count but fewer than ten. This rearrangement joins TRBV20-1 to TRBJ2-2; TRBD1 matches 7 bases. Germline assignment: CDR1 DFQATT and CDR2 SNEGSKA (reference sequence). CDR3 length equals 16 residues. The junction had 9 bases not matched to a gene; V was cut back by 5 bases and J by 0 bases. CDR3 sequence (DNA): TGCAGTGCTCCCCAGGGGACAGCACCGAACACCGGGGAGCTGTTTTTT. This gives the protein CSAPQGTAPNTGELFF.

The V and J genes are TRBV10-3 and TRBJ1-1; D not resolved. The germline gives CDR1 ENHRY, CDR2 SYGVKD. The CDR3 is 13 residues long. With 0 bases removed from V and 8 bases from J, the gap between germline ends came to 10 bases. The CDR3 sequence: CAISESALDEAFF. The CDR3 DNA follows: TGTGCCATCAGTGAGTCTGCCCTAGACGAAGCTTTCTTT.

This clonotype was counted a few times. J is TRBJ2-5 and V is TRBV27; 9 nucleotides line up with TRBD1. The length of the CDR3 is 16 residues. The V and J ends lost 7 bases and 2 bases, in that order; junction bases with no gene match: 11. Germline V gene lookup returns CDR1 MNHEY and CDR2 SMNVEV (reference sequence). CDR3 sequence reads: CASKGFGTGPQETQYF. The DNA of the CDR3 is TGTGCCAGCAAAGGGTTCGGGACAGGGCCACAAGAGACCCAGTACTTC.